The text below deals with one T cell receptor beta chain. Its antigen is currently unknown. The data are from a study of lymphopenia after photon versus proton radiotherapy. The data were produced by immunoSEQ multiplex PCR, yet TCRdb's version contains in-frame clones alone and is incomplete. The data show some 41,000 clones, over 65% seen once. There are 12 residues in the CDR3. Germline assignment: CDR1 SNHLY and CDR2 FYNNEI. V gave up 8 bases and J gave up 10 bases, with 18 bases separating them. Study outcomes and limitations: Under photons, naive T cells and diversity fell while effector/memory populations rose. Authors raise, but do not show, better survival with proton therapy.

This sample comprised peripheral blood, obtained from a patient treated with photon-based radiotherapy. The V gene is TRBV2, the J gene TRBJ2-7; D remains ambiguous. The receptor's source is a man aged 50-59 years with gastric cancer. For the CDR3, the DNA is TGTGCCAGCGGCTCGTCCGGCGTCCGCCAGTACTTC. Protein: CASGSSGVRQYF.